One sample yielded the 14 T cell receptor beta chains listed below, sequenced in a study of shared clonotypes between healthy human individuals. Produced via immunoSEQ multiplex PCR; TCRdb's table is partial and in-frame only. This sample has 2 million to 2.5 million clones, with 80% to 95% found just once. Sequencing was carried out using naive CD4+ T cells from PBMCs. This sample's subset: CD45RA+ positively selected. These receptors all come from a man younger than 35 in good health. Some clones in this sample may be carry-over from other donors' samples.

The rearrangement links TRBV9 to TRBJ1-3; 7 positions match TRBD1. The CDR3 spans 17 residues. CDR1 SGDLS and CDR2 YYNGEE come from the germline V gene. J gave up 6 bases and V 1 base, and 13 bases lay outside the gene matches. The CDR3 loop reads CASSVTPWGQRENTIYF. CDR3 bases: TGTGCCAGCAGCGTAACCCCCTGGGGACAGCGGGAAAACACCATATATTTT.

The chain couples TRBV7-9 to TRBJ2-5, with D possibly being TRBD1 (7 bases). CDR1 is SEHNR and CDR2 is FQNEAQ in the germline V gene (reference sequence). CDR3 length: 17 amino acids. Trimming left V 7 bases short and J 3 bases short, with 24 bases between. Here the CDR3 reads CASTDGQAGSPKETQYF. The CDR3 nucleotides are TGTGCCAGCACCGACGGACAGGCCGGGAGCCCGAAAGAGACCCAGTACTTC. Filled out from reference TRBV7-9 and TRBJ2-5, the complete variable domain reads DTGVSQNPRHKITKRGQNVTFRCDPISEHNRLYWYRQTLGQGPEFLTYFQNEAQLEKSRLLSDRFSAERPKGSFSTLEIQRTEQGDSAMYLCASTDGQAGSPKETQYFGPGTRLLVL.

DNA for the CDR3: TGTGCCAGCTCACCCCTCTCCGGGGCCGGGGAGCTGTTTTTT. Translation gives CASSPLSGAGELFF. The chain uses TRBV18 and TRBJ2-2, with D tentatively TRBD2 (5 bases). The germline gives CDR1 KGHSH, CDR2 LQKENI. The CDR3 runs to 14 residues. V lost 3 bases, J lost 6 bases, and 11 bases lay in between.

V usage is TRBV5-1 and J usage is TRBJ1-3; 8 bases line up with TRBD1. Germline V gene sequence: CDR1 SGHRS, CDR2 YFSETQ. Trimming at V came to 4 bases and at J to 4 bases, leaving 10 bases not matched to a gene. The CDR3 sequence is 16 residues long. In DNA, the CDR3 is TGCGCCAGCAGCCCCCTCATGCCAGGGGGCGGAAACACCATATATTTT. It yields the protein CASSPLMPGGGNTIYF.

The chain couples TRBV28 to TRBJ1-5; 7 bases are shared with TRBD1. The ends lost 2 bases at V and 2 bases at J; junction bases unmatched: 15. This CDR3 is built from 19 residues. Germline-derived CDR1 and CDR2 are MDHEN and SYDVKM. The DNA for the CDR3 is TGTGCCAGCAGTTTAAGGGGGCTCCGAGACACAAATCGCAATCAGCCCCAGCATTTT. This gives the protein CASSLRGLRDTNRNQPQHF.

The chain links TRBV10-1 to TRBJ1-1, with D unclear. Germline CDR1 is WNHNN and CDR2 is SYGVQD (reference sequence). Deletions cut 7 bases from V and 8 bases from J, with 2 bases between. The CDR3 has 8 amino acids. The CDR3 bases are TGCGCCAGCATAGAAGCTTTCTTT. This encodes CASIEAFF.

About this clone itself: The sample holds other DNA sequences that translate to the same CDR3. The CDR3 is CASSVGQGGEKLFF. The DNA of the CDR3 is TGTGCCAGCAGCGTTGGACAGGGAGGTGAAAAACTGTTTTTT. The chain combines TRBV9 with TRBJ1-4; 8 bases map to TRBD1. Germline V gene lookup returns CDR1 SGDLS and CDR2 YYNGEE. Germline trimming cut 2 bases from V and 7 bases from J; bases unmatched to any gene: 4. The CDR3 is 14 amino acids.

A remark on this clone: Other DNA sequences from this sample encode an identical CDR3 as well. The V gene is TRBV7-2, the J gene TRBJ2-7, with D unclear. The V gene lost 1 base and the J gene lost 4 bases, with 8 bases spanning the gap. Germline assignment: CDR1 SGHTA and CDR2 FQGNSA. The CDR3 is 13 residues long. The CDR3 is CASSLGIAYEQYF. CDR3 DNA: TGTGCCAGCAGCTTAGGCATCGCGTACGAGCAGTACTTC.

Regarding this clone: The sample carries other DNA sequences with the same CDR3. The CDR3 DNA reads as TGTGCCAGCAGTCCGAGACAGGGGGGCTACGAGCAGTACTTC. Amino acid sequence: CASSPRQGGYEQYF. J is TRBJ2-7 and V is TRBV27; 9 positions match TRBD1. Germline V gives CDR1 MNHEY, CDR2 SMNVEV (reference sequence). J lost 3 bases, V lost 5 bases, and 5 bases had no gene match. This CDR3 has 14 residues.

Comment on this clone: Other nucleotide sequences in the sample specify the same CDR3. The chain uses TRBV5-1 and TRBJ2-2; TRBD1 aligns across 8 bases. This CDR3 region has 15 residues. Looked up from germline, CDR1 is SGHRS and CDR2 is YFSETQ. With V trimmed by 4 bases and J by 4 bases, 6 bases remained unmatched. Here the CDR3 reads CASSPGQGSTGELFF. For the CDR3, the DNA is TGCGCCAGCAGCCCCGGACAGGGATCCACCGGGGAGCTGTTTTTT. Complete variable domain (other parts from reference TRBV5-1 and TRBJ2-2): KAGVTQTPRYLIKTRGQQVTLSCSPISGHRSVSWYQQTPGQGLQFLFEYFSETQRNKGNFPGRFSGRQFSNSRSEMNVSTLELGDSALYLCASSPGQGSTGELFFGEGSRLTVL.

This clone has just a few counts. The chain is built from TRBV5-1 and TRBJ1-1; D is uncertain. The CDR3 length is 12 residues. V was trimmed by 4 bases and J by 5 bases, leaving 9 bases between them. Germline CDR1 reads SGHRS; CDR2 reads YFSETQ. DNA of the CDR3: TGCGCCAGCAGCCTCGGATTAACTGAAGCTTTCTTT. The encoded protein is CASSLGLTEAFF.

This chain joins TRBV5-1 and TRBJ2-5; D is perhaps TRBD1 (6 bases). V was cut by 10 bases and J by 5 bases, with 24 bases left in between. CDR1 is SGHRS, CDR2 YFSETQ, per germline. The CDR3 is 15 amino acids. This CDR3 reads CACGPGAVFQETQYF. In DNA form, the CDR3 reads TGCGCCTGTGGGCCAGGGGCGGTTTTCCAGGAGACCCAGTACTTC.

This clone is a singleton in its sample. The rearrangement joins TRBV7-9 to TRBJ1-1; D may be TRBD1 (5 bases). CDR1 is SEHNR and CDR2 is FQNEAQ in the germline V gene (reference sequence). V was cut by 0 bases and J by 6 bases, with 8 bases left in between. This CDR3 contains 13 residues. The CDR3 protein is CASSLAGGAEAFF. The CDR3 nucleotides are TGTGCCAGCAGCTTAGCTGGGGGGGCTGAAGCTTTCTTT.

The rearrangement links TRBV28 to TRBJ1-4; tentatively, D is TRBD1 (5 bases). Germline V CDR1 and CDR2: MDHEN, SYDVKM. V was trimmed by 8 bases and J by 3 bases, leaving 10 bases between them. The CDR3 has 13 residues. CDR3: CASGRDPNEKLFF. In nucleotides, the CDR3 is TGTGCCAGCGGGAGGGACCCTAATGAAAAACTGTTTTTT. Based on the CDR3 plus reference TRBV28 and TRBJ1-4, the full variable domain is DVKVTQSSRYLVKRTGEKVFLECVQDMDHENMFWYRQDPGLGLRLIYFSYDVKMKEKGDIPEGYSVSREKKERFSLILESASTNQTSMYLCASGRDPNEKLFFGSGTQLSVL.